This TCR beta chain derives from a study of T cell responses to AZD1222 COVID-19 vaccine. On this clone: Its antigen is unknown.

The trim removed 6 bases at V and 7 bases at J, leaving 15 bases unmatched. Germline CDR1 is SQVTM and CDR2 is ANQGSEA. The CDR3 contains 14 residues. TCRdb's table, derived via immunoSEQ multiplex PCR, lists solely in-frame clones and lacks some. Of approximately 140,000 clones listed, over 90% are singletons. Study results and caveats: Spike-specific TCR depth and breadth grew after two AZD1222 doses. Close to half of spike-specific TCRs reportedly recognize unmutated variant regions. Sampled repertoires all dated from after the peak T cell response. Among AZD1222 vaccinees, only 6 or 7 were seropositive at baseline.

The receptor's source is an adult in good health. The sequenced sample was peripheral blood, obtained on day 0 of MenACWY control vaccination. The chain couples TRBV29-1 to TRBJ2-7, with 7 bases identical to TRBD1. The CDR3 DNA follows: TGCAGCGTGACCGGGACAGTCCCTTCCGGGGAGCAGTACTTC. Translating it yields CSVTGTVPSGEQYF.